The table lists the clone carrying this T cell receptor (beta chain) with a few counts. As processed by the authors: How many nucleated cells were present was estimated from reference gene primer amplification. Assay used: immunoSEQ multiplex PCR; TCRdb lists only in-frame clones, some missing. V, J and clone size were drawn from that table, and D and trimming were deduced from the DNA. The data hold approximately 260,000 clones, with about 81% observed a single time. This sample was taken from a study of blood T cell repertoires in COVID-19. Overall study context: Specimens from acute and convalescent COVID-19 originated in the United States, Italy and Spain. T cells, B-cell-depleted T cells, or PBMCs supplied cDNA or gDNA.

Grouping used clinical history reported by participants in a survey and questionnaire. Germline CDR1 and CDR2: MNHEY and SMNVEV (reference sequence). Losses at the gene ends were 6 bases for V and 2 bases for J; bases not matched to a gene: 5. The CDR3 is made up of 15 amino acids. Sequencing used PBMCs or T cells enriched from blood (not recorded which). J is TRBJ1-5 and V is TRBV27, with 9 bases lining up with TRBD1. The TCR sequence derives from a young man with acute COVID-19. CDR3 residues: CASRRDREGNQPQHF. The DNA for the CDR3 is TGTGCCAGCAGACGGGACAGGGAAGGCAATCAGCCCCAGCATTTT.